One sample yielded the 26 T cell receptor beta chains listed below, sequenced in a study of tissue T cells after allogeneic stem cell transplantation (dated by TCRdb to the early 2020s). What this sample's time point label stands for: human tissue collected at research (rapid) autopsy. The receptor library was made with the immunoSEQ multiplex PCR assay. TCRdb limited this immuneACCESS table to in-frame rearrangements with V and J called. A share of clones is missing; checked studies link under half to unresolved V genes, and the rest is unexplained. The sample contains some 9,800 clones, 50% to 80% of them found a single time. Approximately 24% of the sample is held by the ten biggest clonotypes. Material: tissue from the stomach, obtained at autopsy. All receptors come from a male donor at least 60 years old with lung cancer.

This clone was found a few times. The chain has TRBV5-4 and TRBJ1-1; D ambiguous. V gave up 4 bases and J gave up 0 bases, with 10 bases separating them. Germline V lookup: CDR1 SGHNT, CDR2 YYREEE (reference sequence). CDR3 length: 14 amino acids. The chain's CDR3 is CASSPTALNTEAFF. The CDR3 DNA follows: TGTGCCAGCAGCCCGACCGCTTTGAACACTGAAGCTTTCTTT.

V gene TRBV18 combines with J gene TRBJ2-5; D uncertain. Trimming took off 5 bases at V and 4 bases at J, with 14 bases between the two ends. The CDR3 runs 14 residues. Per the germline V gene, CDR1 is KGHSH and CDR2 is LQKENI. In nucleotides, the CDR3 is TGTGCCAGCTCATCTTTCTCGTTTTTAGAGACCCAGTACTTC. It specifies CASSSFSFLETQYF.

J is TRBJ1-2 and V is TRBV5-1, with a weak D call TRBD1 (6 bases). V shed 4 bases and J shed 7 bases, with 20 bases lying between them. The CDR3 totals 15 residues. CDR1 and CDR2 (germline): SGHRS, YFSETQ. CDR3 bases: TGCGCCAGCAGCCAAATGGGGGCGGGGGGGTTTGGCTACACCTTC. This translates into CASSQMGAGGFGYTF.

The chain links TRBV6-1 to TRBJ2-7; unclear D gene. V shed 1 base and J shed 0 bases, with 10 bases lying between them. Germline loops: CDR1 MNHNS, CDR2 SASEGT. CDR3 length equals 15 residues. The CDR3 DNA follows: TGTGCCAGCAGTGAAGGCCACCCCAGCTCCTACGAGCAGTACTTC. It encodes CASSEGHPSSYEQYF.

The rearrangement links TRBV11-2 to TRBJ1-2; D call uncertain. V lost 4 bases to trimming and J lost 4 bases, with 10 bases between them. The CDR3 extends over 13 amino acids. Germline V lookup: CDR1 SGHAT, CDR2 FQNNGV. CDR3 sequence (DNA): TGTGCCAGCAGCTCCCGGGATGGCTATGGCTACACCTTC. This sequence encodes CASSSRDGYGYTF.

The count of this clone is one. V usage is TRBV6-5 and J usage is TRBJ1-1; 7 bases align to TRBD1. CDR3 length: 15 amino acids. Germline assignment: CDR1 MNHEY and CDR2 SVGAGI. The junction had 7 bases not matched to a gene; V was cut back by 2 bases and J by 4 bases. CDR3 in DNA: TGTGCCAGCAGTTACAGGTGGACAGGAGGCACTGAAGCTTTCTTT. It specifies CASSYRWTGGTEAFF.

CDR3 loop: CASRAGRYNEQFF. CDR3 DNA sequence: TGCGCCAGCAGAGCGGGGAGGTACAATGAGCAGTTCTTC. The V and J genes are TRBV10-2 and TRBJ2-1; 7 bases agree with TRBD2. The CDR3 is 13 residues long. Germline CDR1 WSHSY, CDR2 SAAADI. The trim removed 6 bases at V and 4 bases at J, leaving 3 bases unmatched.

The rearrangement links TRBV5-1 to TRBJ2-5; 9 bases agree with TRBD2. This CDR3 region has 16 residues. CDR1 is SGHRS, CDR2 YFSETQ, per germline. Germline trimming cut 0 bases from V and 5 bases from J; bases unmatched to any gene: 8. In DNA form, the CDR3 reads TGCGCCAGCAGCTTGGACCGGCGGGGGGGCCGGGAGACCCAGTACTTC. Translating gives CASSLDRRGGRETQYF.

The CDR3 protein is CASSGGGRAGNTIYF. As DNA, the CDR3 is TGTGCCAGCAGTGGGGGCGGCCGCGCTGGAAACACCATATATTTT. The chain recombines TRBV28 with TRBJ1-3; D possibly corresponds to TRBD1 (6 bases). This CDR3 has 15 amino acids. Per the germline V gene, CDR1 is MDHEN and CDR2 is SYDVKM. Trimming left V 5 bases short and J 2 bases short, with 13 bases between.

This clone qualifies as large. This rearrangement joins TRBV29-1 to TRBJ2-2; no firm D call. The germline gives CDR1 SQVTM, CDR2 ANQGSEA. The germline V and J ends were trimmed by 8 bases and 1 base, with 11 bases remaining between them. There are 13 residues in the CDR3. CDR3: CSTDDMNTGELFF. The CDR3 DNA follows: TGCAGCACTGATGACATGAACACCGGGGAGCTGTTTTTT.

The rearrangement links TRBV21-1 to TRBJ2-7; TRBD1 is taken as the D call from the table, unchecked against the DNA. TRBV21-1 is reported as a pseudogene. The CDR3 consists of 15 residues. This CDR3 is CASSKVKTPSYEQYF. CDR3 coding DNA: TGTGCCAGCAGCAAAGTTAAGACACCCTCCTACGAGCAGTACTTC.

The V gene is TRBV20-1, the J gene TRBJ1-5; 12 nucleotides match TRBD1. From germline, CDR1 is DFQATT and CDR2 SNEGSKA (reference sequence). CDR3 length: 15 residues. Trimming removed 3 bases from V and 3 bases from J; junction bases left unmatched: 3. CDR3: CSASGDRGPNQPQHF. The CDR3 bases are TGCAGTGCTAGTGGGGACAGGGGGCCCAATCAGCCCCAGCATTTT.

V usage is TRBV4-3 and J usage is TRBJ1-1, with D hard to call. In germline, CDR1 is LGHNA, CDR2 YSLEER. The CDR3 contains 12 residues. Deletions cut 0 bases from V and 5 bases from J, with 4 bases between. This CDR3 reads CASSQDRTEAFF. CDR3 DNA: TGCGCCAGCAGCCAAGATAGGACTGAAGCTTTCTTT.

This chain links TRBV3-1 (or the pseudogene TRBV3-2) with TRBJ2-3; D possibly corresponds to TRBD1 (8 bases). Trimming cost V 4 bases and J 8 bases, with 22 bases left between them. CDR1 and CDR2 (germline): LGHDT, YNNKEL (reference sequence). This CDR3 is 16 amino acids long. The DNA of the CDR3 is TGTGCCAGCAGCCCGGGAGGCGACAGGGGCGTGGCTACGCAGTATTTT. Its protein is CASSPGGDRGVATQYF.

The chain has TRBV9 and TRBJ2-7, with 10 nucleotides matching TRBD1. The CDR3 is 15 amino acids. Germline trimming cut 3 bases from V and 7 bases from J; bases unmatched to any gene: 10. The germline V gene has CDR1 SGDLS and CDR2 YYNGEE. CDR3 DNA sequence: TGTGCCAGCAGCGAAACCGGGACAGGGGTTGGGGAGCAGTACTTC. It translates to CASSETGTGVGEQYF. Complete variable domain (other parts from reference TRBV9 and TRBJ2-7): DSGVTQTPKHLITATGQRVTLRCSPRSGDLSVYWYQQSLDQGLQFLIQYYNGEERAKGNILERFSAQQFPDLHSELNLSSLELGDSALYFCASSETGTGVGEQYFGPGTRLTVT.

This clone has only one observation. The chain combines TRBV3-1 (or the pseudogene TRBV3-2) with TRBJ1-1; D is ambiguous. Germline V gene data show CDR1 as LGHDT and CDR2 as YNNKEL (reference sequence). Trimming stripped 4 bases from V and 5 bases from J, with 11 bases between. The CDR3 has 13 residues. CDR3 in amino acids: CASSPAAYTEAFF. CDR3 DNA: TGTGCCAGCAGCCCTGCGGCGTATACTGAAGCTTTCTTT.

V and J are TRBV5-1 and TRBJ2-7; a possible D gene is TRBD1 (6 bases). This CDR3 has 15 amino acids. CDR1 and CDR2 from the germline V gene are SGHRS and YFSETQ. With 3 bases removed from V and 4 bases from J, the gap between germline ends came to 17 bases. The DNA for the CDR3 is TGCGCCAGCAGCTCGAAACGGGACACCATATACGAGCAGTACTTC. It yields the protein CASSSKRDTIYEQYF.

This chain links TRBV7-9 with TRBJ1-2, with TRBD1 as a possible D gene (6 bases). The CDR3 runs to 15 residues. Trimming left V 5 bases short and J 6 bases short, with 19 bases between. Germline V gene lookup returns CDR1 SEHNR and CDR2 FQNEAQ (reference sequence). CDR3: CASSRSQTGNNGYTF. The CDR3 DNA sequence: TGTGCCAGCAGCCGATCTCAGACAGGAAACAATGGCTACACCTTC.

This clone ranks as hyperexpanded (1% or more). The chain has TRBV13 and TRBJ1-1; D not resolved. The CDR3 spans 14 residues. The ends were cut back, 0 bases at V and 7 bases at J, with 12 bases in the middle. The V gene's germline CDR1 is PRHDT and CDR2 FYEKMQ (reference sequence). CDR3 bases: TGTGCCAGCAGCTTAGGTCGTCAGACGATTGAAGCTTTCTTT. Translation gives CASSLGRQTIEAFF.

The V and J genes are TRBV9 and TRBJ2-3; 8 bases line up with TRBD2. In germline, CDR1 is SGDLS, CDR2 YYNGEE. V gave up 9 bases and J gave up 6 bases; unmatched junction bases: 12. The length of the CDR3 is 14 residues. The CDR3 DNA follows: TGTGCCAACAGTCTTAGCGGGAAATTGGATACGCAGTATTTT. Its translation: CANSLSGKLDTQYF.

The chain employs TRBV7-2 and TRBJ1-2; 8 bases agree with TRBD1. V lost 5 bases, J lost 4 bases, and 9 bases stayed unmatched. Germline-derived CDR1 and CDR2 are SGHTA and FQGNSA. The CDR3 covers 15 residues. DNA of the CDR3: TGTGCCAGCAGCCCAGGGGGCTTTTTGAGCTATGGCTACACCTTC. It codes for CASSPGGFLSYGYTF.

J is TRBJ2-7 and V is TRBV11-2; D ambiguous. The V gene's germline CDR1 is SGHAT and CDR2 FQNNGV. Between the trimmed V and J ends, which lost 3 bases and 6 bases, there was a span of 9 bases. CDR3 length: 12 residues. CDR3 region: CASSFTASEQYF. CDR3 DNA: TGTGCCAGCAGCTTCACGGCAAGCGAGCAGTACTTC.

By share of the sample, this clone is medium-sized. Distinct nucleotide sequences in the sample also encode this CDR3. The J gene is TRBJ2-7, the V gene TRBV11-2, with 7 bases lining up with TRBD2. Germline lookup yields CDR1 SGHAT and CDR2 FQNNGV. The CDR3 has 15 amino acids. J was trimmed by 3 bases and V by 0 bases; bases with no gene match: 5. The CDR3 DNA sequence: TGTGCCAGCAGCTTAGATCGGGGAGGGCGCTACGAGCAGTACTTC. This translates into CASSLDRGGRYEQYF.

The CDR3 sequence is CASSLAGTRGANYGYTF. The CDR3 DNA sequence: TGCGCCAGCAGCTTGGCGGGGACTAGAGGGGCTAACTATGGCTACACCTTC. This chain links TRBV5-1 with TRBJ1-2; possibly TRBD1 for D (5 bases). V was cut by 0 bases and J by 0 bases, with 15 bases left in between. CDR1 and CDR2 from the germline V gene are SGHRS and YFSETQ. CDR3 length equals 17 residues.

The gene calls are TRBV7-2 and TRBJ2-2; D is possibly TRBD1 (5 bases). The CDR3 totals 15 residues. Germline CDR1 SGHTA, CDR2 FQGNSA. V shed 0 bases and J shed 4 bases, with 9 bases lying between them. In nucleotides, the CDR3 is TGTGCCAGCAGCTTAGCAGGGGCTAGCACCGGGGAGCTGTTTTTT. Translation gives CASSLAGASTGELFF.

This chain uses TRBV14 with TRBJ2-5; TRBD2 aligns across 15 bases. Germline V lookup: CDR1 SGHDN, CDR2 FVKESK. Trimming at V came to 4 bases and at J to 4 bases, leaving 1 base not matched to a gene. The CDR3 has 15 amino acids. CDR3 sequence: CASSPGLAGGETQYF. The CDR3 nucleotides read TGTGCCAGCAGCCCGGGACTAGCGGGGGGAGAGACCCAGTACTTC.